The 24 T cell receptor beta chains presented below share a single source sample, sequenced in a study of blood T cell repertoires in COVID-19. The assay was immunoSEQ multiplex PCR, and TCRdb's table has in-frame clones only and misses some. This sample has 79,000 or so clones, with approximately 86% found just once. Sequenced: peripheral blood. The source of these receptors is a human donor in a cohort sampled during active COVID-19.

The gene calls are TRBV15 and TRBJ1-1, with TRBD1 as a possible D gene (6 bases). This CDR3 contains 14 residues. Deletions cut 4 bases from V and 1 base from J, with 10 bases between. Per germline, CDR1 LNHNV and CDR2 YYDKDF (reference sequence). The CDR3 spells CATSKGDTNTEAFF. Here the CDR3 DNA reads TGTGCCACCAGCAAGGGGGATACGAACACTGAAGCTTTCTTT.

The genes are TRBV19 and TRBJ2-7, with D perhaps TRBD2 (9 bases). Trimming stripped 5 bases from V and 2 bases from J, with 28 bases between. The germline CDR1 and CDR2 sequences are LNHDA and SQIVND (reference sequence). The CDR3 totals 19 residues. CDR3 protein: CASSWTGTGRGTSPYEQYF. CDR3 nucleotides: TGTGCCAGTAGTTGGACCGGGACAGGTCGGGGGACTAGCCCCTACGAGCAGTACTTC.

The chain employs TRBV11-1 and TRBJ2-3; D might be TRBD2 (6 bases). V lost 5 bases to trimming and J lost 5 bases, with 17 bases between them. The germline CDR1 and CDR2 sequences are SGHAT and FQDESV (reference sequence). CDR3 length: 15 residues. The CDR3 reads CASSLRDGGEDTQYF. The CDR3 nucleotides are TGTGCCAGCAGCCTCCGGGACGGGGGAGAAGATACGCAGTATTTT.

This chain connects TRBV28 to TRBJ2-3, with TRBD1 matching 9 bases. Germline loops: CDR1 MDHEN, CDR2 SYDVKM. This CDR3 spans 15 amino acids. After removal of 4 bases from V and 3 bases from J, the junction contained 5 bases not matched to a gene. CDR3 amino acids: CASSSPGQGTDTQYF. The CDR3 region has the DNA TGTGCCAGCAGTTCGCCGGGACAGGGAACAGATACGCAGTATTTT.

This chain connects TRBV28 to TRBJ2-5; 9 bases fit TRBD1. CDR3 length: 15 amino acids. Trimming at V came to 5 bases and at J to 5 bases, leaving 9 bases not matched to a gene. CDR1 MDHEN and CDR2 SYDVKM come from the germline V gene. The CDR3 nucleotides are TGTGCCAGCAGTCGCCCGAGACAGGGGGGTGAGACCCAGTACTTC. It translates to CASSRPRQGGETQYF.

The rearrangement joins TRBV7-8 to TRBJ1-4, with 9 bases lining up with TRBD1. Germline assignment: CDR1 SGHVS and CDR2 FQNEAQ. The CDR3 runs to 16 residues. Trimming took 3 bases from V and 7 from J; bases not matched to a gene: 9. In nucleotides, the CDR3 is TGTGCCAGCAGCTTCTTAAACCGACAGGGGGGTGAAAAACTGTTTTTT. Encoded protein: CASSFLNRQGGEKLFF.

The genes are TRBV3-1 (or the pseudogene TRBV3-2) and TRBJ2-2; D might be TRBD2 (7 bases). The length of the CDR3 is 16 residues. Deletions cut 0 bases from V and 5 bases from J, with 13 bases between. Germline assignment: CDR1 LGHDT and CDR2 YNNKEL (reference sequence). The CDR3 spells CASSQDGGAWTGELFF. The CDR3 nucleotides read TGTGCCAGCAGCCAAGATGGGGGGGCCTGGACCGGGGAGCTGTTTTTT.

The chain joins TRBV6-5 to TRBJ2-5, with TRBD1 matching over 8 bases. The CDR3 loop spans 15 amino acids. The trim removed 7 bases at V and 5 bases at J, leaving 12 bases unmatched. Germline lookup yields CDR1 MNHEY and CDR2 SVGAGI. The CDR3 sequence: CASTIMQGAWETQYF. CDR3 in DNA: TGTGCCAGCACTATAATGCAGGGGGCTTGGGAGACCCAGTACTTC.

CDR3 nucleotide sequence: TGTGCCAGCAGTTACTCTAAAGGGGGCATCTACGAGCAGTACTTC. Translating it yields CASSYSKGGIYEQYF. The chain couples TRBV6-2 or TRBV6-3 to TRBJ2-7; 7 bases map to TRBD1. V dropped 0 bases and J dropped 3; count of bases not matched to a gene: 5. CDR1 and CDR2 from the germline V gene are MNHEY and SVGEGT. The CDR3 totals 15 residues.

This chain connects TRBV28 to TRBJ1-2; TRBD1 matches 7 bases. Germline-derived CDR1 and CDR2 are MDHEN and SYDVKM. CDR3 size: 16 residues. The V gene end was trimmed by 6 bases and the J gene end by 2 bases; junction bases not matched to a gene: 12. CDR3: CASSPFPGQPNYGYTF. The CDR3 bases are TGTGCCAGCAGCCCCTTTCCGGGACAGCCAAACTATGGCTACACCTTC.

This chain joins TRBV18 and TRBJ1-3; 8 bases match TRBD1. Unmatched junction bases numbered 3, after V lost 5 bases and J lost 0 bases. The CDR3 extends over 15 amino acids. Germline V gene lookup returns CDR1 KGHSH and CDR2 LQKENI. CDR3 sequence (DNA): TGTGCCAGCTCAGACGGACAGGGCTCTGGAAACACCATATATTTT. Its protein is CASSDGQGSGNTIYF.

The chain employs TRBV5-4 and TRBJ2-2; 8 nucleotides match TRBD1. CDR1 is SGHNT and CDR2 is YYREEE in the germline V gene (reference sequence). The ends lost 4 bases at V and 3 bases at J; junction bases unmatched: 5. This CDR3 is built from 15 residues. CDR3 amino acids: CASSPGQADTGELFF. For the CDR3, the DNA is TGTGCCAGCAGCCCGGGACAGGCGGACACCGGGGAGCTGTTTTTT. Supplemented by reference TRBV5-4 and TRBJ2-2, the full variable domain reads ETGVTQSPTHLIKTRGQQVTLRCSSQSGHNTVSWYQQALGQGPQFIFQYYREEENGRGNFPPRFSGLQFPNYSSELNVNALELDDSALYLCASSPGQADTGELFFGEGSRLTVL.

This chain joins TRBV7-9 and TRBJ1-3; the D gene is possibly TRBD1 (5 bases). Germline V gene data show CDR1 as SEHNR and CDR2 as FQNEAQ (reference sequence). The CDR3 covers 15 residues. Between the trimmed V and J ends, which lost 6 bases and 9 bases, there was a span of 21 bases. The CDR3 coding sequence is TGTGCCAGCAGAGGTGAAGGAGGGGCGGGTAGCACCATATATTTT. This encodes CASRGEGGAGSTIYF.

The chain couples TRBV5-4 to TRBJ2-5; D ambiguous. This CDR3 region has 12 residues. The V gene lost 3 bases and the J gene lost 1 base, with 4 bases spanning the gap. Germline-derived CDR1 and CDR2 are SGHNT and YYREEE (reference sequence). The CDR3 region is CASSSGQETQYF. The CDR3, as DNA: TGTGCCAGCAGCTCGGGCCAAGAGACCCAGTACTTC. The full variable domain, with the rest looked up from reference TRBV5-4 and TRBJ2-5, is ETGVTQSPTHLIKTRGQQVTLRCSSQSGHNTVSWYQQALGQGPQFIFQYYREEENGRGNFPPRFSGLQFPNYSSELNVNALELDDSALYLCASSSGQETQYFGPGTRLLVL.

The J gene is TRBJ2-3, the V gene TRBV6-1; possibly TRBD2 for D (5 bases). The germline V gene encodes CDR1 MNHNS and CDR2 SASEGT. Trimming cost V 1 base and J 2 bases, with 10 bases left between them. CDR3 size: 15 residues. CDR3 in DNA: TGTGCCAGCAGTGAAGTTAGCGAGAACACAGATACGCAGTATTTT. The encoded protein is CASSEVSENTDTQYF.

The chain has TRBV6-2 or TRBV6-3 and TRBJ1-1, with D perhaps TRBD1 (6 bases). The CDR3 runs 16 residues. Trimming took 4 bases from V and 4 from J, leaving 19 bases between them. Per the germline V gene, CDR1 is MNHEY and CDR2 is SVGEGT. DNA for the CDR3: TGTGCCAGCAGTTCCCGGGAGGGAAACAGGGTCACTGAAGCTTTCTTT. It codes for CASSSREGNRVTEAFF.

The genes are TRBV4-1 and TRBJ1-3, with 8 bases aligning to TRBD1. J was trimmed by 8 bases and V by 3 bases; bases with no gene match: 6. The germline V gene has CDR1 MGHRA and CDR2 YSYEKL. This CDR3 has 14 amino acids. The CDR3 reads CASSHPGQEDTIYF. The CDR3 nucleotides read TGCGCCAGCAGCCACCCGGGACAGGAAGACACCATATATTTT.

The chain uses TRBV7-8 and TRBJ2-5; 9 positions agree with TRBD2. The V gene's germline CDR1 is SGHVS and CDR2 FQNEAQ. The CDR3 is 14 residues long. V lost 5 bases to trimming and J lost 5 bases; unmatched junction nucleotides: 6. The CDR3 region is CASSRGTSYETQYF. DNA for the CDR3: TGTGCCAGCAGCCGGGGGACTAGCTACGAGACCCAGTACTTC.

The chain carries TRBV18 and TRBJ2-5, with D unresolved. V shed 2 bases and J shed 1 base, with 8 bases lying between them. Germline V gene lookup returns CDR1 KGHSH and CDR2 LQKENI. CDR3 length: 14 residues. CDR3 region: CASSPASTQETQYF. CDR3 nucleotide sequence: TGTGCCAGCTCACCAGCGTCAACCCAAGAGACCCAGTACTTC.

As for this clone: Relative to the germline gene, one junction end is altered; a read error may explain this. The chain employs TRBV5-1 and TRBJ2-1; D call uncertain. The CDR3 consists of 14 residues. Germline CDR1 SGHRS, CDR2 YFSETQ. The DNA of the CDR3 is TGCGCCAGCAGCTTACCCGGGTCCTCCAATGAGCAGTTCTTC. Translation: CASSLPGSSNEQFF.

The rearrangement uses TRBV19 and TRBJ2-5, with TRBD1 matching over 7 bases. This CDR3 is built from 15 residues. CDR1 LNHDA and CDR2 SQIVND come from the germline V gene (reference sequence). With 4 bases clipped from V and 1 base from J, the junction kept 6 bases outside the gene matches. CDR3 DNA sequence: TGTGCCAGTAGTAGTAACAGGGGTTCCCAAGAGACCCAGTACTTC. Its translation: CASSSNRGSQETQYF.

V is TRBV5-1 and J is TRBJ2-5; possible D gene TRBD1, 6 bases. Trimming stripped 2 bases from V and 4 bases from J, with 18 bases between. This CDR3 contains 16 residues. Germline V gene data show CDR1 as SGHRS and CDR2 as YFSETQ. CDR3 in DNA: TGCGCCAGCAGCTTCCTATCCAGGGGAAAGGCAGAGACCCAGTACTTC. It translates to CASSFLSRGKAETQYF.

The chain joins TRBV7-3 to TRBJ1-5, with D possibly matching TRBD1 (5 bases). The germline CDR1 and CDR2 sequences are SGHTA and FQGTGA. This CDR3 has 19 residues. V lost 1 base to trimming and J lost 4 bases, with 23 bases between them. CDR3 nucleotide sequence: TGTGCCAGCAGCTTAATCAAATGGGTCGATCAGGGAGGAAATCAGCCCCAGCATTTT. Translated, it gives CASSLIKWVDQGGNQPQHF.

The gene calls are TRBV5-1 and TRBJ2-3; the D gene is possibly TRBD2 (6 bases). Trimming pared 4 bases from V and 12 bases from J, leaving 21 bases between. The germline V gene has CDR1 SGHRS and CDR2 YFSETQ. The CDR3 runs to 14 residues. The CDR3 nucleotides are TGCGCCAGCAGCCCGGGAGTTTACCAGGAGCCTCAGTATTTT. Translating it yields CASSPGVYQEPQYF.